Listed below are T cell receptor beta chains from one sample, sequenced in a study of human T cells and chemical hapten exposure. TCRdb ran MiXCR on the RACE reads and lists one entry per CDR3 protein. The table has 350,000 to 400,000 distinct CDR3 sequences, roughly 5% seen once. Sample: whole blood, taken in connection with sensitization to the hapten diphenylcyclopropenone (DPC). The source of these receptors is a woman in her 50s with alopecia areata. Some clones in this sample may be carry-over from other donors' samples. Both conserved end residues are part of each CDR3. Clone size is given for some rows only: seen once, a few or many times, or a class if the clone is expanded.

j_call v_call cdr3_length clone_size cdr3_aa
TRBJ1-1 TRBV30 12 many CAWTGLGTEAFF
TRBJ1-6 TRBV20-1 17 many CSARDLVRGTYNSPLHF
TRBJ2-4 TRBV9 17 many CASSGNRGQAAKNIQYF
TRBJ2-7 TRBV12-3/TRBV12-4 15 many CASSLMGQGVGEQYF
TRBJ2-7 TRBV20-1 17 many CSASSRVSSGKLYEQYF
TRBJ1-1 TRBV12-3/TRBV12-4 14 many CASIRQGWNTEAFF
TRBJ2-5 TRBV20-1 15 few CSALLPAGFQETQYF
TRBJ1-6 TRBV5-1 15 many CASSLAGQYNSPLHF
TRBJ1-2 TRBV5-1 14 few CASSPPTGFDGYTF
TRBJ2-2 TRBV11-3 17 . CASSLDLWDANTGELFF
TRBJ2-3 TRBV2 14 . CASVRQGKADTQYF
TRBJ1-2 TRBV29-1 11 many CSVFDKGGYTF
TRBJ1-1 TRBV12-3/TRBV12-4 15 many CASRLRQGWNTEAFF
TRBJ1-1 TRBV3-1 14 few CASSQVLGSTEAFF
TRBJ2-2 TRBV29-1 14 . CSVFSGRATGELFF
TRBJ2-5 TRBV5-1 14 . CASSRSGSQETQYF
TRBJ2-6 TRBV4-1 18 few CASSQERDSTPGANVLTF
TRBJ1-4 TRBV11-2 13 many CASSSREDEKLFF
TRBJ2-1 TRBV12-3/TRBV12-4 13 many CASSWTGINEQFF
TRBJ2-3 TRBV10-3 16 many CAISEPGLAGADTQYF
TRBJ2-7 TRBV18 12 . CASSWTEDEQYF
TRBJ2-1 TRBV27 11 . CASIGAGQQFF
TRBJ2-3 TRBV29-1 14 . CSVSDAVSTDTQYF
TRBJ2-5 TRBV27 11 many CASSLGETQYF
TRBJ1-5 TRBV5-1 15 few CASSPRPDSNQPQHF
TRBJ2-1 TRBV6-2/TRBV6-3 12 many CASSYWGNEQFF
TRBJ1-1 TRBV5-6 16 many CASSLGRGWTNTEAFF
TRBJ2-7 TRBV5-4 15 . CASSFPSGGKGEQYF
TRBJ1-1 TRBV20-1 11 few CSAPRGHEAFF
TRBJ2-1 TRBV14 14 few CASSQQTALTEQFF
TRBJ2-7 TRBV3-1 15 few CASSGLLGSSYEQYF
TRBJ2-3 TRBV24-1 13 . CATSARDKDTQYF
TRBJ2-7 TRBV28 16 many CASSRLPPGQTYEQYF
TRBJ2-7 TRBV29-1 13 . CSVEITGPHEQYF
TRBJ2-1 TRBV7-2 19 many CASSLEGGTSTSIYNEQFF
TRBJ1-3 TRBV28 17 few CASSSLQGLNSGNTIYF
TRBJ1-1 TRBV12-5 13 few CASGLLWDTEAFF
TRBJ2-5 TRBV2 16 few CASSSPLTPFQETQYF
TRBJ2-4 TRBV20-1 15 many CSARPLELAKNIQYF
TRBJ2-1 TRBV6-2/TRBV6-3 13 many CASRGAGGNEQFF
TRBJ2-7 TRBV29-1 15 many CSVEEGTGVSYEQYF
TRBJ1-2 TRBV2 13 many CASSDALPYGYTF
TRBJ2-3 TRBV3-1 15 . CASSQQRSGTDTQYF
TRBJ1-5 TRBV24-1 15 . CATSDRTGFGQPQHF
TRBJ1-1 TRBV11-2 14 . CASSPGQRVDEAFF
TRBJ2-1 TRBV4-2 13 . CASNGRGSNEQFF
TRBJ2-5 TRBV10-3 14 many CAISAGLAQETQYF
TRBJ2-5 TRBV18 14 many CASSPREGRETQYF
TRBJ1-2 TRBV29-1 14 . CSVSSDPKGGGYTF
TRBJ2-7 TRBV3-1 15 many CASSRDGTGGYEQYF
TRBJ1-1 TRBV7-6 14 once CASSSQGAKAEAFF
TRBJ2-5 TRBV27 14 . CASSLTGPAETQYF
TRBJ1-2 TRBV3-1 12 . CASSQTANGYTF
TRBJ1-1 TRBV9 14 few CASSPRQGITEAFF
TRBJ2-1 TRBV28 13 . CASSFGGRNEQFF
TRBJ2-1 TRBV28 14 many CASRTFMGNNEQFF
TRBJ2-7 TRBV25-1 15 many CASSEGGRGLSEQYF
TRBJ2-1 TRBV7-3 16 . CASSLSSRQVNNEQFF
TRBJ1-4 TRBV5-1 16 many CASSPGQGGFGEKLFF
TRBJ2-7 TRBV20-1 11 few CSAREDYEQYF